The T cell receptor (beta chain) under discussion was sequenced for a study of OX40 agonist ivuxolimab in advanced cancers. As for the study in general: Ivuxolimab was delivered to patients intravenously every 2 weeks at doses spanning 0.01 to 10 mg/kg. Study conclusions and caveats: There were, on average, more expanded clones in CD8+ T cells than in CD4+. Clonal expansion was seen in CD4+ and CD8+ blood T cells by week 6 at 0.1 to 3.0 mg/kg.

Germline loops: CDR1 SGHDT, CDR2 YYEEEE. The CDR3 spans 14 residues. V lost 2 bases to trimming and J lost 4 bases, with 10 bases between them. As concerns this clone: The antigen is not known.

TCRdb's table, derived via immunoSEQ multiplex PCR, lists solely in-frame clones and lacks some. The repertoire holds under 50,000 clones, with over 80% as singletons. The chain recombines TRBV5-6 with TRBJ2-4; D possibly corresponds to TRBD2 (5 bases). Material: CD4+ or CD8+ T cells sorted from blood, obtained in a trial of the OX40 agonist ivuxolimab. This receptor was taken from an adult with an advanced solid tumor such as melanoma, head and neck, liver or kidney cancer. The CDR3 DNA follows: TGTGCCAGCAGCTTAGGACTGAGTAAAAACATTCAGTACTTC. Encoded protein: CASSLGLSKNIQYF.